Sequencing of this TCR beta chain was carried out in a study of PD-1 blockade in classical Hodgkin lymphoma. The wider study: Every 2 weeks, patients got 3 mg/kg intravenous nivolumab. Findings and caveats of the study: Newly diagnosed patients and complete responders had comparable diversity at baseline. CD4+ TCR diversity, unlike CD8+, climbed significantly by C4D1.

As for this clone: Its antigen is undetermined.

Time point: cycle 4 day 1 (C4D1), after 6 weeks of nivolumab. Each and every patient relapsed after autologous stem cell transplantation, and patients got differing brentuximab vedotin exposure. Through magnetic negative selection, CD8+ T cells were separated from PBMCs that had been thawed. V was clipped by 1 base and J by 3 bases, with 11 bases between them. CDR3 length equals 15 residues. In germline, CDR1 is SNHLY, CDR2 FYNNEI. The assay was immunoSEQ multiplex PCR, and TCRdb's table has in-frame clones only and misses some. The table lists more than 13,000 clones, around 90% of them singletons. Sequenced material: CD8+ T cells from blood, taken before the fourth cycle of nivolumab. The source is a human donor with classical Hodgkin lymphoma. The chain uses TRBV2 and TRBJ2-3, with a tentative D call TRBD1 (6 bases). CDR3 DNA: TGTGCCAGCAGTGAAGAGGGGGTGTTGACAGATACGCAGTATTTT. It codes for CASSEEGVLTDTQYF.